This T cell receptor beta chain came from a study of metastatic and nonmetastatic thyroid tumors. Ahead of thyroid surgery, no patient had received treatment of any kind. TCRdb called clones again from the PCR reads with MiXCR. The table has 32,000 or so clones, 17% seen once. CDR1 is SQVTM and CDR2 is ANQGSEA in the germline V gene. V dropped 2 bases and J dropped 2 bases, with 18 bases sitting between them. This CDR3 has 16 residues. Sample share makes this clone medium-sized. The receptor was derived from a male donor with papillary thyroid cancer or a benign thyroid nodule (not recorded which). Some clones in this sample may be carry-over from other donors' samples. The specimen sequenced was blood. V is TRBV29-1 and J is TRBJ1-2; perhaps TRBD1 as D (5 bases). CDR3 nucleotides: TGCAGCGTTGAAACATATGGTGGGGGACCCAACTATGGCTACACCTTC. Residues: CSVETYGGGPNYGYTF.